This T cell receptor beta chain appears in the sequencing data of a study of human thymus T cells. Study-wide results and caveats: Gene usage for V and J segments appeared biased in thymic and blood repertoires.

Donors were healthy Finnish babies undergoing corrective operations for congenital heart defects. During surgery, about 0.45-1 mL peripheral blood was drawn from four of eight donors. Blood DNA came from all available leukocytes, not a fixed cell number. Of note for this clone: Its antigen remains unidentified.

V lost 0 bases and J lost 2, with 7 bases in between. The CDR3 spans 14 residues. Germline CDR1 and CDR2: WNHNN and SYGVQD (reference sequence). TCRdb keeps only in-frame clones here, not all; method: immunoSEQ multiplex PCR. The sample has fewer than 55,000 clones; approximately 95% are singletons. Sequencing was done on a sample of blood. This chain uses TRBV10-1 with TRBJ2-5; D possibly corresponds to TRBD1 (5 bases). The TCR originated in a boy less than two years old with a congenital heart defect but otherwise immunologically healthy. The CDR3 loop reads CASSESSGQETQYF. As DNA, the CDR3 is TGCGCCAGCAGTGAGTCCTCAGGGCAAGAGACCCAGTACTTC.